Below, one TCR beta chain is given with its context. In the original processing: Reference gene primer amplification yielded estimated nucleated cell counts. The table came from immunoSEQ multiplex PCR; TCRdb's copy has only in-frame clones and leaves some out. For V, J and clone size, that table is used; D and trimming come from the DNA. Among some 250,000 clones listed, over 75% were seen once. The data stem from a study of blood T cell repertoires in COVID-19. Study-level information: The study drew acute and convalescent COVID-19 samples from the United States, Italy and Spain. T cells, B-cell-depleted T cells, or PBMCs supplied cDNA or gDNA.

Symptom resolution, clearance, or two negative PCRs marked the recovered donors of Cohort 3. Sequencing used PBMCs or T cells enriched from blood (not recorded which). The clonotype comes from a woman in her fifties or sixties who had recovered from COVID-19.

The CDR3 DNA reads TGTGCCAGCAGTTTTTGGGCAGGGAATGGCTACACCTTC. Its protein is CASSFWAGNGYTF. The V gene is TRBV27, the J gene TRBJ1-2; D possibly corresponds to TRBD1 (5 bases). The CDR3 sequence is 13 residues long. Trimming pared 3 bases from V and 6 bases from J, leaving 11 bases between. Per germline, CDR1 MNHEY and CDR2 SMNVEV (reference sequence).